This T cell receptor beta chain was profiled in a study of blood T cell repertoires in COVID-19 (dated by TCRdb to between 2020 and 2021). Study-level background: Collaborator samples came from the United States, Italy and Spain and covered acute and convalescent phases of COVID-19. The dataset comprised deeply sampled blood TCRbeta repertoires from subjects exposed to, actively infected with, or recovered from COVID-19. The sample metadata nearly always contained a de-identified subject ID, COVID-19 status, age in years and sex. The prospective study material was composed of cDNA or gDNA derived from T cells, B-cell-depleted T cells, or PBMCs. The samples were drawn from two sources: the first 160 participants of the ongoing ImmuneRACE study, and approximately 1,300 subjects contributed by 6 global collaborators. A freely available public database, intended as a resource for researchers studying the immune response to SARS-CoV-2, is where the repertoires were released. Where HLA class I and class II types were available, the types were taken from metadata supplied by the sample provider, not from assay-based typing.

The study at large found these results: Clinical and demographic metadata were provided uncurated, with the amount varying by source and participant.

This clone was recorded only once. This receptor's antigen is unknown. Base quality data are lacking; no much larger clone is found one base away. One collaborating source in Seattle enrolled patients during active infection and followed them longitudinally through the course of disease. Collaborating institutions collected whole blood in K2EDTA tubes following their own protocols. Collaborator samples were shipped for TCRbeta analysis as frozen whole blood, isolated PBMCs, or DNA extracted from either sample type. Trimming removed 6 bases from V and 0 bases from J, leaving 5 bases between the germline ends. CDR1 and CDR2 are drawn from the germline V gene: KGHDR, SFDVKD. From cysteine to phenylalanine, the CDR3 is 13 amino acids long. Just the 39-base CDR3 DNA is kept, in frame starting at base 1. TCRbeta CDR3 regions were amplified from genomic DNA by means of the immunoSEQ Assay, a bias-controlled multiplex PCR. Per the source publication's procedure: The number of nucleated cells in each sample was estimated by amplification of reference gene primers within the assay. To quantify the absolute abundance of each unique TCRbeta CDR3 rearrangement, sequence reads were collapsed and filtered. For each sample, productive Simpson clonality was calculated by taking the square root of Simpson's diversity index across productive rearrangements. Imported from immuneACCESS, the table was reduced by TCRdb to in-frame sequences with V and J called. These copies leave out some clones; in studies compared against another copy, an unresolved V gene accounts for under half, and the cause of the remainder is not known. The V and J calls and clone size come from that table; D and trimming were worked out from the DNA. The sample table lists 150,000 to 200,000 clones, 85% to 90% of them with a count of one. The ten largest clones represent about 10% of the sample.

The rearranged chain carries TRBV24-1 and TRBJ2-1; matching of 5 bases hints at TRBD2 as the D gene. This receptor was taken from a woman aged 55-75 years with COVID-19, enrolled during active disease. The sample comprised peripheral blood. CDR3 region: CATSLASYNEQFF. The nucleotide sequence is TGTGCCACCAGTCTAGCCTCCTACAATGAGCAGTTCTTC.